The rows below give T cell receptor beta chains drawn from one sample of a study of shared clonotypes between healthy human individuals. Sequenced by immunoSEQ multiplex PCR; TCRdb stores in-frame clones only, minus some. The top ten hold about 1.5% of the sample, which has 850,000 to 1,200,000 clones, about 70% seen once. Material: memory CD4+ T cells sorted from blood. Receptors were obtained from a man aged 18-30 years in good health. CDR3s include the opening cysteine and the closing phenylalanine or tryptophan. The order of the fields is D gene, V gene, J gene, CDR3 protein. A D gene is named only where the DNA matches it firmly.

.	TRBV19	TRBJ1-6	CASSIVGTNSPLHF
.	TRBV28	TRBJ1-3	CASSRGGSGNTIYF
.	TRBV5-4	TRBJ1-5	CASSRRGYSNQPQHF
.	TRBV5-1	TRBJ1-5	CASSASGGGNQPQHF
.	TRBV30	TRBJ1-6	CACQPQGNSPLHF
.	TRBV19	TRBJ2-1	CASSTPREWVEQFF
TRBD1	TRBV29-1	TRBJ1-2	CSGRGKDRGGYGYTF
.	TRBV9	TRBJ1-3	CASSVAPSPGAGGNTIYF
.	TRBV30	TRBJ1-5	CAWSVSRNQPQHF
.	TRBV2	TRBJ2-2	CATLREDTGELFF
.	TRBV5-8	TRBJ1-6	CASSSPRPGGRSPLHF
.	TRBV9	TRBJ2-7	CASSVGTGVDEQYF
.	TRBV18	TRBJ2-7	CASSPSGTEQYF
.	TRBV11-2	TRBJ2-7	CASSLDRPRSYEQYF
TRBD1	TRBV7-2	TRBJ1-4	CASSPQGGGEKLFF
.	TRBV28	TRBJ2-7	CASSPSPGLGALTYEQYF
.	TRBV6-5	TRBJ1-3	CASSYSPGSSGNTIYF
TRBD1	TRBV19	TRBJ1-1	CASNPTGGRTEAFF
.	TRBV10-3	TRBJ1-5	CAISAATSTPNQPQHF
.	TRBV7-2	TRBJ1-4	CASSLVGPPGEKLFF
TRBD1	TRBV6-1	TRBJ1-5	CASSPQGGGAQHF
TRBD2	TRBV4-2	TRBJ2-1	CATSGGSSYNEQFF
.	TRBV20-1	TRBJ1-1	CSAFAVAEAFF
.	TRBV19	TRBJ2-3	CASSFSSRGTDTQYF
.	TRBV15	TRBJ1-1	CATSRVGDTEAFF
TRBD2	TRBV7-9	TRBJ2-1	CASGGLAGDGEQFF
.	TRBV28	TRBJ2-2	CASSLVAPGELFF
.	TRBV6-5	TRBJ1-1	CASSEAADEAFF
TRBD2	TRBV11-2	TRBJ2-1	CASSLVGLAGSYNEQFF
TRBD1	TRBV9	TRBJ2-1	CASSVGTGYPVQFF
.	TRBV2	TRBJ2-7	CASSSTDSETYEQYF
TRBD1	TRBV14	TRBJ2-3	CASSQDIRGSTDTQYF
TRBD1	TRBV6-1	TRBJ2-3	CASSGQGAGTDTQYF
TRBD1	TRBV7-2	TRBJ1-3	CASSRDRVDFSGNTIYF
.	TRBV7-3	TRBJ1-1	CASSNTGGLNTEAFF
TRBD1	TRBV18	TRBJ2-4	CASSPRQGGGKNIQYF
.	TRBV28	TRBJ2-5	CASRSQGGYQETQYF
.	TRBV11-3	TRBJ2-1	CASSSSRGDEQFF
.	TRBV9	TRBJ2-2	CASSVGRENTGELFF
TRBD2	TRBV11-2	TRBJ2-5	CASSFGREGQRETQYF
.	TRBV27	TRBJ1-4	CASSSLSQSNEKLFF
.	TRBV11-2	TRBJ2-7	CASSTNGRGRAYEQYF
.	TRBV28	TRBJ1-4	CASSPSGRLNEKLFF
.	TRBV29-1	TRBJ1-1	CSGQQGFGTEAFF
TRBD1	TRBV5-1	TRBJ2-7	CASSQPTGGGEQYF
.	TRBV5-1	TRBJ1-3	CASSLAGGNTIYF
TRBD2	TRBV18	TRBJ2-1	CASSPPGLDNEQFF
.	TRBV28	TRBJ1-2	CASSLPGIGYTF